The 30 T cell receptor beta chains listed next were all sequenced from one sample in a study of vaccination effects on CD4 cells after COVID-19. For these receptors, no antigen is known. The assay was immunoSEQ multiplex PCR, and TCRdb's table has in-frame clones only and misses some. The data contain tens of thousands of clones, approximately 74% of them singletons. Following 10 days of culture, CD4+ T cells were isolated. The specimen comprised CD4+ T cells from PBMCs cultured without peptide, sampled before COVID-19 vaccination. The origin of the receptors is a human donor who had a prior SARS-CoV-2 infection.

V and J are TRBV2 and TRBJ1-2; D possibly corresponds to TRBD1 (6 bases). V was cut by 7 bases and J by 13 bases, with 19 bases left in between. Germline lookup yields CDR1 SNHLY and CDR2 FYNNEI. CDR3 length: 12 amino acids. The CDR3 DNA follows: TGTGCCAGCACTATCGGACAGCCGGCCGTCACCTTC. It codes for CASTIGQPAVTF. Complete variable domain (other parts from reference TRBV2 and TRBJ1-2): EPEVTQTPSHQVTQMGQEVILRCVPISNHLYFYWYRQILGQKVEFLVSFYNNEISEKSEIFDDQFSVERPDGSNFTLKIRSTKLEDSAMYFCASTIGQPAVTFGSGTRLTVV.

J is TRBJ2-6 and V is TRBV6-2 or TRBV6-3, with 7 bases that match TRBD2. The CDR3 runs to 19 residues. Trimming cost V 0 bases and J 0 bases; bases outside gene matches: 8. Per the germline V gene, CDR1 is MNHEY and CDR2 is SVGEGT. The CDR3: CASSYSSGAPGSGANVLTF. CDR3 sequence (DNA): TGTGCCAGCAGTTACTCAAGCGGGGCCCCCGGCTCTGGGGCCAACGTCCTGACTTTC.

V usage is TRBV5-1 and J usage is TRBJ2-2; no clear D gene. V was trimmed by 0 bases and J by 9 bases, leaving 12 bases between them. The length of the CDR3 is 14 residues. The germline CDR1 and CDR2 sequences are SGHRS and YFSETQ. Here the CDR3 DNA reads TGCGCCAGCAGCTTGGCCGGGCGCGTCAGGGAGCTGTTTTTT. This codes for CASSLAGRVRELFF.

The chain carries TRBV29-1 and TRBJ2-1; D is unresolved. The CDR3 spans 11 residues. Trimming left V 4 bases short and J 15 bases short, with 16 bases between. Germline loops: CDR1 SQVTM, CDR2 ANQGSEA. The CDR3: CSVVKVAIMFF. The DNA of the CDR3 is TGCAGCGTTGTTAAGGTTGCAATTATGTTCTTC.

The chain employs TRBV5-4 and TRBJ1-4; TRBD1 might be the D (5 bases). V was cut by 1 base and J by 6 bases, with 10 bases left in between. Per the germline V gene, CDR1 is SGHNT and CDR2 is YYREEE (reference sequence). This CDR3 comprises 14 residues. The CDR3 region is CASSLQGWDEKLFF. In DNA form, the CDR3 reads TGTGCCAGCAGCTTGCAGGGTTGGGATGAAAAACTGTTTTTT.

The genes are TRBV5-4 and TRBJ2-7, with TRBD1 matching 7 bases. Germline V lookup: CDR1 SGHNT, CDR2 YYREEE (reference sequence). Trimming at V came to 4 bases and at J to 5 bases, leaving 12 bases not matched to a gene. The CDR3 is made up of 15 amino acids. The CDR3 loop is CASSPRQGVGNEQYF. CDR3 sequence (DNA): TGTGCCAGCAGCCCTCGACAGGGAGTCGGGAACGAGCAGTACTTC.

Here the CDR3 reads CASSGRQGFGNQPQHF. The CDR3 DNA follows: TGTGCCAGCAGCGGACGACAGGGTTTCGGCAATCAGCCCCAGCATTTT. The V call is TRBV7-2, the J call TRBJ1-5; 7 bases agree with TRBD1. This CDR3 spans 16 amino acids. Trimming removed 5 bases from V and 2 bases from J; junction bases left unmatched: 9. CDR1 and CDR2 (germline): SGHTA, FQGNSA.

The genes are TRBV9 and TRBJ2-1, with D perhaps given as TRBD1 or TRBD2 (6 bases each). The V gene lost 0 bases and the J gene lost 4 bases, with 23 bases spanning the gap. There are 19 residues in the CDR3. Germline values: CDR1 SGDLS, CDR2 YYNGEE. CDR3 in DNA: TGTGCCAGCAGCGTAGAGGGGGACTGGGGCAGGAGAGGGTACAATGAGCAGTTCTTC. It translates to CASSVEGDWGRRGYNEQFF.

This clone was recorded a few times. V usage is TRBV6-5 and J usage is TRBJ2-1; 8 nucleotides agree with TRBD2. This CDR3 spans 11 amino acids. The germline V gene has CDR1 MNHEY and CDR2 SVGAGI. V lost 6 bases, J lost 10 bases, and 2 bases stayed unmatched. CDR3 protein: CASRSGSEQFF. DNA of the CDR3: TGTGCCAGCAGGAGCGGGAGCGAGCAGTTCTTC.

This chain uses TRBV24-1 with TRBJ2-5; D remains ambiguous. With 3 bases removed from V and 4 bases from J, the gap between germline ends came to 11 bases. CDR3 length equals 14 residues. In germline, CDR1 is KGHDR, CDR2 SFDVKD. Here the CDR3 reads CATSDAGRLETQYF. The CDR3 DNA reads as TGTGCCACCAGTGATGCCGGACGGCTAGAGACCCAGTACTTC.

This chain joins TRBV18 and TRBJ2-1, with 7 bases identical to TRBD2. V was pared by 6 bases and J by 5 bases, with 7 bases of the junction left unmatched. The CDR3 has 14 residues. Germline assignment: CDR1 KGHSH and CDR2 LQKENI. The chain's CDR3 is CASSRGGTNNEQFF. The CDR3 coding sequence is TGTGCCAGCTCGCGGGGAGGGACTAACAATGAGCAGTTCTTC.

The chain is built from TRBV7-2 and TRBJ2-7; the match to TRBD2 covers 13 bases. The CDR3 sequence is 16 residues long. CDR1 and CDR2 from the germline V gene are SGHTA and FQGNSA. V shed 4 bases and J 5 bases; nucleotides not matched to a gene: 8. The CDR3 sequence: CASSSQGLAGWDEQYF. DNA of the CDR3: TGTGCCAGCAGCTCTCAGGGACTAGCGGGGTGGGACGAGCAGTACTTC.

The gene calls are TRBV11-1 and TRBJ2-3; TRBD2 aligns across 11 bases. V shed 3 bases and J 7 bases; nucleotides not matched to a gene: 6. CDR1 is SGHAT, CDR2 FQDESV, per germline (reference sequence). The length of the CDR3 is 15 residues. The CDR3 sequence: CASSLSLAGGNTQYF. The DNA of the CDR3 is TGTGCCAGCAGCTTGAGTCTAGCGGGAGGAAATACGCAGTATTTT.

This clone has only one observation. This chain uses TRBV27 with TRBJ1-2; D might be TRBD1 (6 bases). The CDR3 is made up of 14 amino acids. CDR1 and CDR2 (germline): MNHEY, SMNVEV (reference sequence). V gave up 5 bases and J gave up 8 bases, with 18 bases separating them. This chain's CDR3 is CASSGQAGVRGYTF. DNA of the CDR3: TGTGCCAGCAGTGGCCAGGCAGGGGTTAGAGGCTACACCTTC.

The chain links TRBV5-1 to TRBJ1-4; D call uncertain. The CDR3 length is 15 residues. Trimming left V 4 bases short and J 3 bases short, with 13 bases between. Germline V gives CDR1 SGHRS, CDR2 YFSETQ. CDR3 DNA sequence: TGCGCCAGCAGCGGGGAGACCACGGCTAATGAAAAACTGTTTTTT. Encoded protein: CASSGETTANEKLFF.

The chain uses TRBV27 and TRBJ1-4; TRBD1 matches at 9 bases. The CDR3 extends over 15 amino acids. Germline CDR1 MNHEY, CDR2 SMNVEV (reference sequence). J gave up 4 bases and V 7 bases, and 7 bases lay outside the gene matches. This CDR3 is CASTRGQGCNEKLFF. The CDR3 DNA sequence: TGTGCCAGCACCCGGGGACAGGGCTGTAATGAAAAACTGTTTTTT. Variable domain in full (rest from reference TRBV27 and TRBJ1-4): EAQVTQNPRYLITVTGKKLTVTCSQNMNHEYMSWYRQDPGLGLRQIYYSMNVEVTDKGDVPEGYKVSRKEKRNFPLILESPSPNQTSLYFCASTRGQGCNEKLFFGSGTQLSVL.

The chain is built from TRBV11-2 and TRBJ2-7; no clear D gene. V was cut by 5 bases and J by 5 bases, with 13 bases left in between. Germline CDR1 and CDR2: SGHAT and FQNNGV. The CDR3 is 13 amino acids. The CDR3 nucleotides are TGTGCCAGCAGCCTCGACCGTCTGGACGAGCAGTACTTC. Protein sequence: CASSLDRLDEQYF.

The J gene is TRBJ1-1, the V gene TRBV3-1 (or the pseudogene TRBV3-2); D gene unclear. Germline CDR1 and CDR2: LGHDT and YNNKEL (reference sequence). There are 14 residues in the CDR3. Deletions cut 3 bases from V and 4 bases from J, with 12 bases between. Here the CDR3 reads CASSQYRGFTEAFF. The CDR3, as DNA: TGTGCCAGCAGCCAGTACCGGGGTTTCACTGAAGCTTTCTTT.

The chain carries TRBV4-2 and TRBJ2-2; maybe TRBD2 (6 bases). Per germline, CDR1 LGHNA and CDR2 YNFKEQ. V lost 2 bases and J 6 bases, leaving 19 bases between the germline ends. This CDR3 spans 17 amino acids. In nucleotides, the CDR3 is TGTGCCAGCAGCCAAACTCCGGGACTTGGTCGTTCCGGGGAGCTGTTTTTT. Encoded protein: CASSQTPGLGRSGELFF.

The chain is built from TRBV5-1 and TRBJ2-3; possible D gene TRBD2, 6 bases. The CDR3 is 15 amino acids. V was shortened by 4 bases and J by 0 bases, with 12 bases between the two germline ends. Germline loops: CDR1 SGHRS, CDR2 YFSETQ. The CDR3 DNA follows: TGCGCCAGCAGCGCTTCTAGCGTAAGCACAGATACGCAGTATTTT. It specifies CASSASSVSTDTQYF.

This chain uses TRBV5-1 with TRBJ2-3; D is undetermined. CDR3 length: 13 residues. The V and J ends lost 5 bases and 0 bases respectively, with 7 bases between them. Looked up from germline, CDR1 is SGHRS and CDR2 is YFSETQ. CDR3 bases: TGCGCCAGCAGGTCTGGAAGCACAGATACGCAGTATTTT. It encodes CASRSGSTDTQYF.

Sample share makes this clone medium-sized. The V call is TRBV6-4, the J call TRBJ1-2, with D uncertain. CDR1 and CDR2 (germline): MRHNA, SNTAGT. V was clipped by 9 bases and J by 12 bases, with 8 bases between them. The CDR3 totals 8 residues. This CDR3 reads CARALNTF. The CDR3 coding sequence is TGTGCCAGGGCCCTAAACACCTTC.

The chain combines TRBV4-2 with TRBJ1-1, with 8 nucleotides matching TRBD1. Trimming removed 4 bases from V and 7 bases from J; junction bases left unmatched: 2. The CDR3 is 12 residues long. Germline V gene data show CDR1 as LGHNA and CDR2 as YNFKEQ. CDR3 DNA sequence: TGTGCCAGCAGCCGACAGGGGCTTGAAGCTTTCTTT. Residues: CASSRQGLEAFF.

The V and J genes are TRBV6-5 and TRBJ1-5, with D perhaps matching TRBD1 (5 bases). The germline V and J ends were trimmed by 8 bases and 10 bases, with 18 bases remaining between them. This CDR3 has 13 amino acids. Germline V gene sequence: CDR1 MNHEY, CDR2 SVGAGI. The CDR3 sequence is CASAGALSQPQHF. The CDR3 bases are TGTGCCAGCGCTGGGGCCTTAAGTCAACCCCAGCATTTT.

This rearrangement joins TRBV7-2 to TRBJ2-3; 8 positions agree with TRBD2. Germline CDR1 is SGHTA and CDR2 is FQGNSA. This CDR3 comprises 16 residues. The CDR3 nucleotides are TGTGATGACGGGAGGGTTTCTTTTTTTTCCGCAGATACGCAGTATTTT. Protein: CDDGRVSFFSADTQYF.

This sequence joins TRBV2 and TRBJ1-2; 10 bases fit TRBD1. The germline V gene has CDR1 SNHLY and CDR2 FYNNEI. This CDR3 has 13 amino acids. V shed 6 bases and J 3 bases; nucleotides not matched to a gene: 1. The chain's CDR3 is CASRDRGHYGYTF. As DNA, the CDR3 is TGTGCCAGCAGAGACAGGGGGCACTATGGCTACACCTTC.

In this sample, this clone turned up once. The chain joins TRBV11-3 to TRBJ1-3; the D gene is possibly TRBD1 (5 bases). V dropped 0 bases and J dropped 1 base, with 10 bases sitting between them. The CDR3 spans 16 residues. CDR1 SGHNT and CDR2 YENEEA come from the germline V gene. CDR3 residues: CASSLEVSGSGNTIYF. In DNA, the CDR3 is TGTGCCAGCAGCTTAGAGGTCTCAGGGTCTGGAAACACCATATATTTT.

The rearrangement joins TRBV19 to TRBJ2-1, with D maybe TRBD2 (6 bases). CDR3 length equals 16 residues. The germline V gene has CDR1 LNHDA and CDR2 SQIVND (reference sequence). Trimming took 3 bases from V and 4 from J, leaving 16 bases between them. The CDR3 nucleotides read TGTGCCAGTAGTATCAATCTTAGCGGCCGATACAATGAGCAGTTCTTC. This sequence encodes CASSINLSGRYNEQFF.

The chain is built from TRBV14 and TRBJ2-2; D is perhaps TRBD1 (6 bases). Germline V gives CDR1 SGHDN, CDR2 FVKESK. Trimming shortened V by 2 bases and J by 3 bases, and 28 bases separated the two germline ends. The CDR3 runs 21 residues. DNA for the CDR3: TGTGCCAGCAGCCAAATCTACCCCGGAGGCAGTCAAAAGGGGGACACCGGGGAGCTGTTTTTT. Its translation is CASSQIYPGGSQKGDTGELFF.

Here the CDR3 reads CASSGGRPTTDTQYF. CDR3 DNA: TGTGCCAGCAGTGGGGGCAGGCCGACCACAGATACGCAGTATTTT. The genes are TRBV2 and TRBJ2-3; D perhaps matches TRBD1 (5 bases). Germline CDR1 and CDR2: SNHLY and FYNNEI. CDR3 length equals 15 residues. Trimming pared 4 bases from V and 2 bases from J, leaving 13 bases between. The whole variable domain, remainder taken from reference TRBV2 and TRBJ2-3, is EPEVTQTPSHQVTQMGQEVILRCVPISNHLYFYWYRQILGQKVEFLVSFYNNEISEKSEIFDDQFSVERPDGSNFTLKIRSTKLEDSAMYFCASSGGRPTTDTQYFGPGTRLTVL.